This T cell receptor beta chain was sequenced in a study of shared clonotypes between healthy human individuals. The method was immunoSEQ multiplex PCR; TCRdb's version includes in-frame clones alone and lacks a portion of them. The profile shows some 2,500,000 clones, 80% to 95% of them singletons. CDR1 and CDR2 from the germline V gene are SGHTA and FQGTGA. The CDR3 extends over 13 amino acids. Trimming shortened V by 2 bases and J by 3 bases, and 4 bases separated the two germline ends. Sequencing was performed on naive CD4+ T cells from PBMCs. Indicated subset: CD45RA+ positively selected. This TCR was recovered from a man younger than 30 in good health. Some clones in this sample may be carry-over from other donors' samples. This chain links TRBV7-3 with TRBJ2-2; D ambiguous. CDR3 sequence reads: CASSLDYTGELFF. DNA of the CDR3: TGTGCCAGCAGCTTAGACTACACCGGGGAGCTGTTTTTT.